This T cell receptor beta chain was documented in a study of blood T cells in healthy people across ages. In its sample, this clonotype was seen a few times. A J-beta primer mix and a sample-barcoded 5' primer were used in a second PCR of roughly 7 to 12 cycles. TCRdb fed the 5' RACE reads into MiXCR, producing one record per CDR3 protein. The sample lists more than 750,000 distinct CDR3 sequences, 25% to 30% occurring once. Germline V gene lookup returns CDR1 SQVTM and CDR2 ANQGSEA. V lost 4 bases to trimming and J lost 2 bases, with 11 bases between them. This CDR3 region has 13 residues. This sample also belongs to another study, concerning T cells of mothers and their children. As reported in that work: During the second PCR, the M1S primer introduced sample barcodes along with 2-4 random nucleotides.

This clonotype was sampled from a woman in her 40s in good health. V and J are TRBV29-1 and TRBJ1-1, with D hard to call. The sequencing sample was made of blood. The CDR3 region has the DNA TGCAGCGTTGCACACACAACCAACACTGAAGCTTTCTTT. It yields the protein CSVAHTTNTEAFF.